This TCR beta chain was sequenced during a study of CD8 T cells in ankylosing spondylitis. The CDR3 contains 14 residues. V was trimmed by 4 bases and J by 0 bases, leaving 10 bases between them. Germline-derived CDR1 and CDR2 are DFQATT and SNEGSKA (reference sequence). About this clonotype: Its matching antigen is unknown.

Findings of the study overall: Disease-associated clones were CD8+ and fairly uncommon in peripheral blood. A number of the motif variants had already been described in reactive arthritis synovial fluid and blood. Several highly homologous variants formed a TCR beta motif that appeared characteristic of ankylosing spondylitis blood.

It was by quantitative 5'-RACE with molecular barcodes that TCR beta libraries were made. From the 5' RACE reads, TCRdb called clonotypes with MiXCR, one entry per CDR3 protein. Among 250,000 to 300,000 distinct CDR3 sequences, roughly 20% were seen once, and the ten largest hold 7.8%. The origin of this receptor is a male donor with ankylosing spondylitis or in good health (not recorded which). The sequencing sample was made of blood, either unsorted or a sorted T cell fraction (not recorded which). This chain joins TRBV20-1 and TRBJ1-3, with a possible D match to TRBD1 (6 bases). CDR3 residues: CSAINRASGNTIYF. CDR3 coding DNA: TGCAGTGCTATAAACAGGGCCTCTGGAAACACCATATATTTT.